Listed below are T cell receptor beta chains from one sample, sequenced in a study of cytomegalovirus exposure and HLA in healthy donors. Clones were read by immunoSEQ multiplex PCR, and TCRdb kept only the in-frame ones, dropping some. The sample yields approximately 86,000 clones, 76% seen once. Sequenced: PBMCs. The receptors derive from a man aged 35-49 years in good health and CMV-seronegative. The conserved cysteine and the conserved F or W are not part of the CDR3 here.

TRBV4-1,TRBJ2-4,ASSYPRDRGFINIQY
TRBV4-3,TRBJ2-3,ASSIRGTSGGADTQY
TRBV5-1,TRBJ2-1,ASSNSRNSGVSRNEQF
TRBV27,TRBJ2-3,ASSLERASTDTQY
TRBV5-4,TRBJ2-7,ASSLYRDRVRDEQY
TRBV30,TRBJ1-4,AWSENRLDRRNEKLF
TRBV4-2,TRBJ2-7,ASSLQGIESHEQY
TRBV4-2,TRBJ1-5,ASSQGGGNRAEGPQH
TRBV30,TRBJ2-7,AWSRTSGAYEQY
TRBV21-1,TRBJ1-6,ASSKEAGLLH
TRBV7-9,TRBJ1-2,ASSLGAIGYT
TRBV4-2,TRBJ2-3,ASSQDRSGGAADTQY
TRBV5-1,TRBJ1-4,ASSPFTATNEKLF
TRBV2,TRBJ1-5,ASRGGGEPQH
TRBV5-6,TRBJ2-7,ASSFNYEQY
TRBV4-3,TRBJ2-7,ASSQSIPGQASYEQY
TRBV4-1,TRBJ2-2,ASSQEKGWFTGELF
TRBV4-1,TRBJ2-1,ASSQRTSGGTEQF
TRBV11-3,TRBJ2-3,ASSLESGDSTDTQY
TRBV6-1,TRBJ2-7,ASSGGWGHEQY
TRBV7-9,TRBJ2-7,ASSRLAVAYEQY
TRBV9,TRBJ1-2,ASSVADRVYGYT
TRBV2,TRBJ1-1,ASPTDLNTEAF
TRBV19,TRBJ1-1,ASSYGSRAEAF
TRBV7-2,TRBJ2-3,ASSPRSSGGFADTQY
TRBV5-1,TRBJ2-7,ASRKTTSVYSYEQY
TRBV7-9,TRBJ1-4,SSSFPGQGATNEKLF
TRBV4-3,TRBJ1-2,ASSQASNYGYT
TRBV5-1,TRBJ1-2,ASSLDKGYT
TRBV5-1,TRBJ1-6,ASSLAVGGDSPLH
TRBV7-8,TRBJ1-1,APSPAF
TRBV30,TRBJ1-1,AWPKPPQESRTEAF
TRBV29-1,TRBJ1-4,SVGQGKGEKLF
TRBV15,TRBJ2-1,ATSSSFYRDLSYNEQF
TRBV7-9,TRBJ2-5,ASSPEGTSQETQY
TRBV7-2,TRBJ2-2,ASSSTSGGGTGELF
TRBV4-1,TRBJ2-7,ASSQVSGEPEQY
TRBV30,TRBJ1-2,ASRIPHRQFLYGYT
TRBV7-2,TRBJ1-6,ASSPRGREVGSPLH
TRBV6-1,TRBJ1-1,ASSVTGIPEAF
TRBV19,TRBJ2-7,ASSIGSGGCEQY
TRBV4-2,NA,ASSRDTYEQY
TRBV9,TRBJ1-4,ASSPRPGPNEKLF
TRBV6-1,TRBJ2-7,ASKTVTYEQY
TRBV7-9,TRBJ2-5,ASSPQTSGERTQY
TRBV4-2,TRBJ1-1,ASSLVGPVGRGTTEAF
TRBV5-8,TRBJ1-1,ASSLGPPGTEAF
TRBV4-3,TRBJ2-1,ASSHTTTSGGAPF
TRBV7-9,TRBJ1-4,ASSRGTAEKLF
TRBV28,TRBJ1-5,ASTLQGSQPQH
TRBV19,TRBJ1-2,ASSTDRGPNYGYT
TRBV28,TRBJ1-2,ASSFWDRGLYYGYT
TRBV5-4,TRBJ2-1,ASSLPSGGYNEQF
TRBV7-2,TRBJ2-7,ASSVGQGRLYEQY
TRBV28,TRBJ2-5,ASSLGGAVETQY